The subject of this entry is one T cell receptor beta chain. This record comes from a study of blood T cell repertoires in COVID-19. In the study overall: Sites across the United States, Italy and Spain contributed samples from acute and convalescent COVID-19. Sources were T cells, B-cell-depleted T cells, or PBMCs; the material itself was cDNA or gDNA.

In the original workflow: Reference gene primers were amplified, and this amplification served to estimate nucleated cell counts. Clones were sequenced by immunoSEQ multiplex PCR, and TCRdb holds only the in-frame ones, with some missing. V, J and clone size are taken as reported in that table, and D and trimming were inferred from the DNA itself. The sample lists 60,000 to 95,000 clones, around nine tenths occurring once. The TCR comes from a human donor in a cohort sampled during active COVID-19. The sample consisted of peripheral blood.

DNA for the CDR3: TGTGCCAGCAGTTATGGGGCAGTAGAGCACACTGAAGCTTTCTTT. Protein product: CASSYGAVEHTEAFF. The chain combines TRBV6-5 with TRBJ1-1; possible D gene TRBD1, 5 bases. The CDR3 runs 15 residues. V lost 3 bases and J 3 bases, leaving 14 bases between the germline ends. Germline-derived CDR1 and CDR2 are MNHEY and SVGAGI.